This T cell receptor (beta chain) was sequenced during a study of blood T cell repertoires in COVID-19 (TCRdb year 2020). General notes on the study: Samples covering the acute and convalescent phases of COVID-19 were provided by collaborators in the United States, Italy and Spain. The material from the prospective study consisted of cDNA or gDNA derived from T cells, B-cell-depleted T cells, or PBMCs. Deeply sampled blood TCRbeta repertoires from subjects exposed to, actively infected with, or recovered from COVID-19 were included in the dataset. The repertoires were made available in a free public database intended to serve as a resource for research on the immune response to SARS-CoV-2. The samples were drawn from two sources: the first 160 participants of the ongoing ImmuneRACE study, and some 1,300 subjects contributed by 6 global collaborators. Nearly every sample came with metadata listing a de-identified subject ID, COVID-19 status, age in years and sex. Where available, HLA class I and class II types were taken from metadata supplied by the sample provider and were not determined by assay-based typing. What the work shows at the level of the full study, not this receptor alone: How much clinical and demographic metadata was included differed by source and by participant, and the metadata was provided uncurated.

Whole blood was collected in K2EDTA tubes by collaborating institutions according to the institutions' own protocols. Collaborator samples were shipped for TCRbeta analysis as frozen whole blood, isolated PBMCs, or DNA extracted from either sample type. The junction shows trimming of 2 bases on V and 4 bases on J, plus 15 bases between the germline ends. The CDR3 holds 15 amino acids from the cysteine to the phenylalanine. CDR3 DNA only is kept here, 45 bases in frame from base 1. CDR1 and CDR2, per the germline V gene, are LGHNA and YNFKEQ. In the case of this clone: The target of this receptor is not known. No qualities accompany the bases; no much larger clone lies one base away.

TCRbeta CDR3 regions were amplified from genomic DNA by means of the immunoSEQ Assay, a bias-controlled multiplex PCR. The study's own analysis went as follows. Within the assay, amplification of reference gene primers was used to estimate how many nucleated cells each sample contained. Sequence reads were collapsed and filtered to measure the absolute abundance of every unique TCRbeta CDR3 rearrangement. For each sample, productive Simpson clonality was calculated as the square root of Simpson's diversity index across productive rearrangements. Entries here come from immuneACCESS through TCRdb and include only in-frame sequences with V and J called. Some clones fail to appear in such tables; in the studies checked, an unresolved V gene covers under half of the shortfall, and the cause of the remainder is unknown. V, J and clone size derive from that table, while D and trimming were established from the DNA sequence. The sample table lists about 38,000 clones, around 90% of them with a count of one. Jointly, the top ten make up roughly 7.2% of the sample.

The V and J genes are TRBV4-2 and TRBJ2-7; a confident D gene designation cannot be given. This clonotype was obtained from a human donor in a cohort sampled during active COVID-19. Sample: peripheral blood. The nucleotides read TGTGCCAGCAGCCAACTTCGGTCCTTCAGGTACGAGCAGTACTTC. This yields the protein CASSQLRSFRYEQYF.